Below are 23 T cell receptor beta chains sequenced from a single sample in a study of T cells after yellow fever vaccination. TCRdb re-analysed the 5' RACE reads in MiXCR, keeping a single row per CDR3 protein. The table includes about 630,000 distinct CDR3 sequences, about 12% detected once. This specimen was PBMCs, taken on the day of the yellow fever booster vaccination. All receptors derive from a man aged 25 to 45 who received the YFV17D yellow fever vaccine.

V and J are TRBV10-3 and TRBJ2-7; D could derive from TRBD1 or TRBD2 (5 bases each). The CDR3 is 15 amino acids. Germline V gene data show CDR1 as ENHRY and CDR2 as SYGVKD. Trimming took 8 bases from V and 1 from J, leaving 18 bases between them. The CDR3 sequence: CAIQLSRDGSYEQYF. DNA of the CDR3: TGTGCCATCCAACTCTCTCGGGACGGATCCTACGAGCAGTACTTC.

This clonotype was detected many times. The chain recombines TRBV6-5 with TRBJ2-2, with D hard to call. Trimming removed 6 bases from V and 6 bases from J, with 5 bases in between. CDR3 size: 11 residues. Germline CDR1 and CDR2: MNHEY and SVGAGI. The CDR3: CASRAAGELFF. The CDR3 DNA reads TGTGCCAGCAGAGCTGCCGGGGAGCTGTTTTTT.

At least ten counts were recorded for this clonotype. This chain connects TRBV24-1 to TRBJ2-1; 10 positions match TRBD2. Germline values: CDR1 KGHDR, CDR2 SFDVKD. J lost 6 bases, V lost 9 bases, and 10 bases had no gene match. This CDR3 has 15 residues. The CDR3 is CATRSASGSINEQFF. CDR3 in DNA: TGTGCCACCCGATCCGCTAGCGGGAGTATCAATGAGCAGTTCTTC.

V usage is TRBV25-1 and J usage is TRBJ2-7; 10 nucleotides agree with TRBD1. In germline, CDR1 is MGHDK, CDR2 SYGVNS. The CDR3 contains 16 residues. The V gene end was trimmed by 10 bases and the J gene end by 1 base; junction bases not matched to a gene: 13. The CDR3 sequence: CATGWDRGFESYEQYF. The DNA for the CDR3 is TGTGCCACCGGGTGGGACAGGGGTTTTGAATCCTACGAGCAGTACTTC.

This clonotype was detected only a few times. V usage is TRBV20-1 and J usage is TRBJ2-5; D remains ambiguous. The CDR3 consists of 13 residues. The germline V and J ends were trimmed by 4 bases and 5 bases, with 14 bases remaining between them. Germline CDR1 DFQATT, CDR2 SNEGSKA (reference sequence). Here the CDR3 reads CSATDDTYETQYF. The CDR3 bases are TGCAGTGCTACGGATGACACGTACGAGACCCAGTACTTC.

In this sample, this clonotype turned up a few times. This sequence joins TRBV28 and TRBJ2-5, with 8 nucleotides matching TRBD1. V lost 5 bases, J lost 5 bases, and 10 bases stayed unmatched. The CDR3 is 15 amino acids. Germline V CDR1 and CDR2: MDHEN, SYDVKM. The CDR3 is CASSVRAGGVETQYF. The CDR3 coding sequence is TGTGCCAGCAGTGTGAGGGCAGGGGGCGTTGAGACCCAGTACTTC.

The rearrangement links TRBV6-1 to TRBJ2-7; 8 nucleotides match TRBD2. Germline CDR1 reads MNHNS; CDR2 reads SASEGT. This CDR3 contains 13 residues. Trimming removed 11 bases from V and 5 bases from J; junction bases left unmatched: 11. Written as DNA, the CDR3 is TGTGCCCCCCCGGGGGGGGAAGGTGACGAGCAGTACTTC. Translating it yields CAPPGGEGDEQYF.

This clonotype was seen only a few times. The rearrangement uses TRBV12-3 or TRBV12-4 and TRBJ2-3; D is perhaps TRBD2 (6 bases). Trimming left V 10 bases short and J 2 bases short, with 13 bases between. This CDR3 region has 13 residues. The chain's CDR3 is CAIGTEPTDTQYF. CDR3 coding DNA: TGTGCCATCGGGACTGAGCCCACAGATACGCAGTATTTT.

This clonotype was detected many times. This chain joins TRBV7-2 and TRBJ2-1; the match to TRBD1 covers 8 bases. The CDR3 loop spans 16 amino acids. The V segment lost 5 bases and the J segment 3 bases; nucleotides outside the gene matches: 9. Germline loops: CDR1 SGHTA, CDR2 FQGNSA. CDR3 nucleotides: TGTGCCAGCAGCCGTCTCGCAGGGGGCAACTACAATGAGCAGTTCTTC. It specifies CASSRLAGGNYNEQFF.

This clonotype was observed a handful of times. The V and J genes are TRBV24-1 and TRBJ2-2; 9 bases align to TRBD1. CDR3 length: 15 residues. With V trimmed by 5 bases and J by 4 bases, 4 bases remained unmatched. Germline V gives CDR1 KGHDR, CDR2 SFDVKD. DNA for the CDR3: TGTGCCACCAGTGTTGGGACAGGGACCACCGGGGAGCTGTTTTTT. Amino acid sequence: CATSVGTGTTGELFF.

The V gene is TRBV4-3, the J gene TRBJ2-2, with a weak D call TRBD2 (6 bases). The V gene's germline CDR1 is LGHNA and CDR2 YSLEER. V gave up 1 base and J gave up 6 bases, with 9 bases separating them. The CDR3 is made up of 14 amino acids. CDR3 region: CASSQGGGAGELFF. The CDR3 DNA reads as TGCGCCAGCAGCCAAGGAGGCGGGGCCGGGGAGCTGTTTTTT.

The table lists this clonotype with a few counts. The V call is TRBV4-2, the J call TRBJ2-7; 10 bases are a match to TRBD1. Germline loops: CDR1 LGHNA, CDR2 YNFKEQ. The CDR3 length is 14 residues. V shed 8 bases, J shed 5 bases, and the junction held 9 bases outside the gene matches. Written as DNA, the CDR3 is TGTGCCAGCGGACCGGGACAGGGGACACACGAGCAGTACTTC. This translates into CASGPGQGTHEQYF.

This clonotype was observed a few times. V gene TRBV5-1 combines with J gene TRBJ2-2; 11 nucleotides align to TRBD2. CDR3 length: 17 residues. From germline, CDR1 is SGHRS and CDR2 YFSETQ. The trim removed 2 bases at V and 0 bases at J, leaving 3 bases unmatched. CDR3 in amino acids: CASSFGTSGSNTGELFF. CDR3 nucleotide sequence: TGCGCCAGCAGCTTCGGGACTAGCGGCTCGAACACCGGGGAGCTGTTTTTT.

A few counts support this clonotype. The chain carries TRBV20-1 and TRBJ2-2; 8 nucleotides match TRBD2. CDR1 and CDR2 (germline): DFQATT, SNEGSKA (reference sequence). There are 15 residues in the CDR3. V gave up 3 bases and J gave up 5 bases; unmatched junction bases: 8. The CDR3 DNA reads as TGCAGTGCTAGTGGGAGAAGCGGGGGTACCGGGGAGCTGTTTTTT. Translating gives CSASGRSGGTGELFF.

This clonotype was found a few times. The CDR3 sequence: CASTNITGANVLTF. The CDR3 DNA reads as TGTGCCAGCACCAACATCACTGGGGCCAACGTCCTGACTTTC. This chain joins TRBV27 and TRBJ2-6, with no clear D. Trimming removed 7 bases from V and 2 bases from J, with 9 bases in between. CDR1 is MNHEY, CDR2 SMNVEV, per germline (reference sequence). The CDR3 is 14 amino acids.

The J gene is TRBJ2-2, the V gene TRBV15; D possibly matches TRBD1 or TRBD2 (6 bases each). CDR1 and CDR2 from the germline V gene are LNHNV and YYDKDF (reference sequence). The V end lost 0 bases, the J end lost 10 bases, and 12 bases lay between the germline ends. The CDR3 has 14 amino acids. CDR3: CATSRDLGGPELFF. DNA for the CDR3: TGTGCCACCAGCAGAGATCTGGGGGGCCCGGAGCTGTTTTTT.

This clonotype was detected ten times or more. The J gene is TRBJ2-5, the V gene TRBV7-2; D remains ambiguous. Trimming shortened V by 5 bases and J by 2 bases, and 6 bases separated the two germline ends. Per germline, CDR1 SGHTA and CDR2 FQGNSA. This CDR3 has 12 residues. The CDR3: CASSRPQETQYF. The DNA for the CDR3 is TGTGCCAGCAGCCGGCCGCAAGAGACCCAGTACTTC.

This clonotype has just a few counts. This chain connects TRBV5-6 to TRBJ2-7; TRBD1 matches 9 bases. V dropped 4 bases and J dropped 2; count of bases not matched to a gene: 7. The CDR3 loop spans 15 amino acids. Germline lookup yields CDR1 SGHDT and CDR2 YYEEEE. The DNA of the CDR3 is TGTGCCAGCAGCCTGAGCTGGGACAGGGCCTACGAGCAGTACTTC. It codes for CASSLSWDRAYEQYF.

V and J are TRBV5-1 and TRBJ2-3, with a possible D match to TRBD2 (5 bases). The germline V gene encodes CDR1 SGHRS and CDR2 YFSETQ. V lost 6 bases and J 5 bases, leaving 16 bases between the germline ends. CDR3 length equals 14 residues. The CDR3 loop reads CASKSSRGGDTQYF. CDR3 sequence (DNA): TGCGCCAGCAAGTCCAGCCGGGGTGGAGATACGCAGTATTTT. Looking up the rest from reference TRBV5-1 and TRBJ2-3 gives the full variable domain: KAGVTQTPRYLIKTRGQQVTLSCSPISGHRSVSWYQQTPGQGLQFLFEYFSETQRNKGNFPGRFSGRQFSNSRSEMNVSTLELGDSALYLCASKSSRGGDTQYFGPGTRLTVL.

This clonotype was counted at least ten times. The genes are TRBV11-3 and TRBJ1-1, with D hard to call. Trimming removed 1 base at V and 8 bases at J, with 11 bases between. This CDR3 region has 13 residues. Germline CDR1 reads SGHNT; CDR2 reads YENEEA. The CDR3 protein is CASSLGRAGEAFF. For the CDR3, the DNA is TGTGCCAGCAGCTTAGGGAGGGCTGGCGAAGCTTTCTTT.

This clonotype has just a few counts. The rearrangement joins TRBV18 to TRBJ2-2; TRBD2 aligns across 9 bases. The length of the CDR3 is 16 residues. Trimming cost V 1 base and J 6 bases; bases outside gene matches: 6. In germline, CDR1 is KGHSH, CDR2 LQKENI. The CDR3 here is CASSPRREGRAGELFF. CDR3 nucleotide sequence: TGTGCCAGCTCACCACGGCGGGAGGGCCGGGCCGGGGAGCTGTTTTTT.

This chain connects TRBV6-5 to TRBJ1-2, with 10 bases fitting TRBD1. The germline CDR1 and CDR2 sequences are MNHEY and SVGAGI. This CDR3 has 15 amino acids. The junction had 6 bases not matched to a gene; V was cut back by 2 bases and J by 6 bases. CDR3 protein: CASSYVPGTGDGYTF. The CDR3 coding sequence is TGTGCCAGCAGTTACGTTCCCGGGACAGGGGATGGCTACACCTTC.

This clonotype came up a few times. This chain uses TRBV20-1 with TRBJ2-7; D perhaps matches TRBD2 (5 bases). Trimming removed 0 bases at V and 0 bases at J, with 12 bases between. This CDR3 contains 15 residues. Germline V gene lookup returns CDR1 DFQATT and CDR2 SNEGSKA (reference sequence). This chain's CDR3 is CSAREGGLSSYEQYF. CDR3 nucleotides: TGCAGTGCTAGAGAAGGCGGGCTTAGCTCCTACGAGCAGTACTTC.